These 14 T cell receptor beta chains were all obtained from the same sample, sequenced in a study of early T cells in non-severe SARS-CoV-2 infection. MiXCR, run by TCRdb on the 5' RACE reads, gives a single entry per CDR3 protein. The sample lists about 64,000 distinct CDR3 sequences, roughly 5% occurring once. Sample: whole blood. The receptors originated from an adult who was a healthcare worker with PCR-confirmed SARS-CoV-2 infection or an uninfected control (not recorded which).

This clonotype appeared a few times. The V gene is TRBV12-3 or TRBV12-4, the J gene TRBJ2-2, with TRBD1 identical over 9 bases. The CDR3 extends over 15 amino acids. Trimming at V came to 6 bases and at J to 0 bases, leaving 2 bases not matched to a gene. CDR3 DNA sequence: TGTGCCAGCAGCCGACAGGGGGCGAACACCGGGGAGCTGTTTTTT. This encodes CASSRQGANTGELFF.

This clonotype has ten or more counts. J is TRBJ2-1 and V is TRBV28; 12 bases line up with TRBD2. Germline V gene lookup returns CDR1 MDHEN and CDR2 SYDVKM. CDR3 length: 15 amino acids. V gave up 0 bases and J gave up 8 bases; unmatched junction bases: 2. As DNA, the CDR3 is TGTGCCAGCAGTTTATGGGCTAGCGGGAGGGATGAGCAGTTCTTC. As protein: CASSLWASGRDEQFF.

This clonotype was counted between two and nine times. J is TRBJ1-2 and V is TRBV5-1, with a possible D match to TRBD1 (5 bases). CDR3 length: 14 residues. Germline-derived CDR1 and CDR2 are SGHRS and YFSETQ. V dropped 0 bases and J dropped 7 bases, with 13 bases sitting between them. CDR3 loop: CASSLERGPSGYTF. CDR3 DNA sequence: TGCGCCAGCAGCTTGGAAAGGGGCCCTAGTGGCTACACCTTC.

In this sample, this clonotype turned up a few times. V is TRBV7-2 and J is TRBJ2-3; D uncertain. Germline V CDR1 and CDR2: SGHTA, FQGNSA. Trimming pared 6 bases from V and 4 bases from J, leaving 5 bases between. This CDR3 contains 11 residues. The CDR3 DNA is TGTGCCAGCAGGAAGGCAGATACGCAGTATTTT. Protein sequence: CASRKADTQYF. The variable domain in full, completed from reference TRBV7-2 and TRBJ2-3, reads GAGVSQSPSNKVTEKGKDVELRCDPISGHTALYWYRQSLGQGLEFLIYFQGNSAPDKSGLPSDRFSAERTGGSVSTLTIQRTQQEDSAVYLCASRKADTQYFGPGTRLTVL.

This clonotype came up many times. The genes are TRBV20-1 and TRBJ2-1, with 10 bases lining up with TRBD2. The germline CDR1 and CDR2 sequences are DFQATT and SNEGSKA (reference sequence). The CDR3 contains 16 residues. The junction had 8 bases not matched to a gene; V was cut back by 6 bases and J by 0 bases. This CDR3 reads CSAPASGGHSYNEQFF. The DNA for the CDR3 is TGCAGTGCACCGGCTAGCGGGGGCCACTCCTACAATGAGCAGTTCTTC.

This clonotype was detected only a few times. CDR3 protein: CASSLVRIGDTQYF. DNA of the CDR3: TGCGCCAGCAGCTTGGTTAGAATAGGGGATACGCAGTATTTT. The chain employs TRBV5-1 and TRBJ2-3; the D is unclear. The germline CDR1 and CDR2 sequences are SGHRS and YFSETQ. The CDR3 is made up of 14 amino acids. V was trimmed by 0 bases and J by 6 bases, leaving 11 bases between them.

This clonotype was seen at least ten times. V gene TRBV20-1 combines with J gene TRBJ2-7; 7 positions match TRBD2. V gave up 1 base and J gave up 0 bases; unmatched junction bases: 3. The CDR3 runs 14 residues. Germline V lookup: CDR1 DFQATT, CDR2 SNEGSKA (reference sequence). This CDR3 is CSARVLAASYEQYF. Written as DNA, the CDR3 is TGCAGTGCTAGAGTCCTAGCGGCCTCCTACGAGCAGTACTTC.

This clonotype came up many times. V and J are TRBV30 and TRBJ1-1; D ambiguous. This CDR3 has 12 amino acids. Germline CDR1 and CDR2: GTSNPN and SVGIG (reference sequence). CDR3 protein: CAGGRLNTEAFF. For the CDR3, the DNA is TGTGCTGGCGGCAGGCTGAACACTGAAGCTTTCTTT. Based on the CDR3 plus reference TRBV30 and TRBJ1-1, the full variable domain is SQTIHQWPATLVQPVGSPLSLECTVEGTSNPNLYWYRQAAGRGLQLLFYSVGIGQISSEVPQNLSASRPQDRQFILSSKKLLLSDSGFYLCAGGRLNTEAFFGQGTRLTVV.

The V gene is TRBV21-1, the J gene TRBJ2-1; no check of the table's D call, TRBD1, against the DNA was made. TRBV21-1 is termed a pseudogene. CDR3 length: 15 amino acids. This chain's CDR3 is CASSKVGESYNEQFF. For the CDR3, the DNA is TGTGCCAGCAGCAAAGTGGGGGAATCCTACAATGAGCAGTTCTTC.

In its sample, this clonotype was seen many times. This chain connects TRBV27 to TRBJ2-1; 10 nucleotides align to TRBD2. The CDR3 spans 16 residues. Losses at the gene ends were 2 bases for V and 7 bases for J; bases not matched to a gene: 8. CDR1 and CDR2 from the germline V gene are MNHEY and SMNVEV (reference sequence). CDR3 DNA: TGTGCCAGCAGTTTACTAGCGGGAGAGCGGGGTAATGAGCAGTTCTTC. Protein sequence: CASSLLAGERGNEQFF.

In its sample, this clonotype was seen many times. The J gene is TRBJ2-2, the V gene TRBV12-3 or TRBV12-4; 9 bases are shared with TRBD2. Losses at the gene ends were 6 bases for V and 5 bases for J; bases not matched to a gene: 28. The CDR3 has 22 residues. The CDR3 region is CASRPILRTGWLAGDGTGELFF. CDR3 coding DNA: TGTGCCAGCAGACCAATACTCCGGACCGGTTGGTTAGCGGGAGATGGAACCGGGGAGCTGTTTTTT.

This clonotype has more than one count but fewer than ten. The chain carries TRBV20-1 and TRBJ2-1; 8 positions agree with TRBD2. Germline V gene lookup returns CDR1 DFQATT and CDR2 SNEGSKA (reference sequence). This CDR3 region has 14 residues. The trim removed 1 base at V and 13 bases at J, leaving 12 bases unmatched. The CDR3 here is CSARARGAGDTQFF. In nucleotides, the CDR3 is TGCAGTGCTAGAGCCCGGGGAGCGGGAGATACTCAGTTCTTC.

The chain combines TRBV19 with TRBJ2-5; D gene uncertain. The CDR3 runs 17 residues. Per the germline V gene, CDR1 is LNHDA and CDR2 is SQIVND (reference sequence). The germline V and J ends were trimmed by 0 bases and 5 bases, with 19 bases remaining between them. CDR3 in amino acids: CASSIDVNPMEFETQYF. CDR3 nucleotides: TGTGCCAGTAGTATAGATGTTAACCCTATGGAGTTCGAGACCCAGTACTTC.

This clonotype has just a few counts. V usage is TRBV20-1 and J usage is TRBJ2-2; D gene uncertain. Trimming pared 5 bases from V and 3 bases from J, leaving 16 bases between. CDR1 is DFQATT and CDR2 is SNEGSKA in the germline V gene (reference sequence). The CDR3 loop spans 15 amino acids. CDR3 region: CSAPNPDSDTGELFF. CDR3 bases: TGCAGTGCTCCCAATCCCGACTCGGACACCGGGGAGCTGTTTTTT.